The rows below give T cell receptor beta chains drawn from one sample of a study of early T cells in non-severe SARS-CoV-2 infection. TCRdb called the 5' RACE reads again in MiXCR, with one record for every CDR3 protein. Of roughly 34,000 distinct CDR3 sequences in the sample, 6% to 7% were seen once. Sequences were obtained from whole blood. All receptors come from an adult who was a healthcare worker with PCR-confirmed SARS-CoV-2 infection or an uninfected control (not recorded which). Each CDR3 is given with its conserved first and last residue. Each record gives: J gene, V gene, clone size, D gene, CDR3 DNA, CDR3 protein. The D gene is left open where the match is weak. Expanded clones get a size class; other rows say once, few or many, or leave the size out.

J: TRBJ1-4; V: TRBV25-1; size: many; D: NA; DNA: TGTGCCAGCAGTGAAGCAGGGATCAAGGAAAAACTGTTTTTT; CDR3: CASSEAGIKEKLFF
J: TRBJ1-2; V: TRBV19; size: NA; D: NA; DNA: TGTGCCAGTACCAGCGGGTATGGCTACACCTTC; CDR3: CASTSGYGYTF
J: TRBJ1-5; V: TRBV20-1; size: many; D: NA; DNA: TGCAGTACCGGGACGGATAGCAATCAGCCCCAGCATTTT; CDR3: CSTGTDSNQPQHF
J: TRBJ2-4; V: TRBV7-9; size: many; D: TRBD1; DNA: TGTGCCACCGCGACAGGGTGGGAAGAAAACATTCAGTACTTC; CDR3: CATATGWEENIQYF
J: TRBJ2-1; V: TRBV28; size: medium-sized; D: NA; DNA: TGTGCCAGCAGTTCTAAATTAATTTCATGGGAGCAGTTCTTC; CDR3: CASSSKLISWEQFF
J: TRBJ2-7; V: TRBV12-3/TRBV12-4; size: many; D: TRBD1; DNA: TGTGCCAGCAGTTTGACAGGGATCGGTTACGAGCAGTACTTC; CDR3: CASSLTGIGYEQYF
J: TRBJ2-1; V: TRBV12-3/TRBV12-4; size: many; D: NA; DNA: TGTGCCAGCAGTTTCGCGACCAACAATGAGCAGTTCTTC; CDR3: CASSFATNNEQFF
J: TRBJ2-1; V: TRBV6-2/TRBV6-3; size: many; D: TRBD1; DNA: TGTGCCAGCAGTTCTTACCGGGACAGCTCCTACAATGAGCAGTTCTTC; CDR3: CASSSYRDSSYNEQFF
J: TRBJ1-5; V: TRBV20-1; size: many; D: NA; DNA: TGCAGTGCTAGCCCCAGGGCGTATCAGCCCCAGCATTTT; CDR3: CSASPRAYQPQHF
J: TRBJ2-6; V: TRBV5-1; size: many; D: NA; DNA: TGCGCCAGCAGCTTGAGTCTAAGGGACTCTGGGGCCAACGTCCTGACTTTC; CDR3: CASSLSLRDSGANVLTF
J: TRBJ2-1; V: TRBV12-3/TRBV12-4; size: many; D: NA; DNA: TGTGCCAGCAGTCTGACTCGTACCGGGCAGTTCTTC; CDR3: CASSLTRTGQFF
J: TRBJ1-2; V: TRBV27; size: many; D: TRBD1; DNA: TGTGCCAGCAGCCCAGGACAGGGCCAAGTGGGGTATTATGGCTACACCTTC; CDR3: CASSPGQGQVGYYGYTF
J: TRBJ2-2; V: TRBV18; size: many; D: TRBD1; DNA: TGTGCCAGCTCACCCGCCGTGACAGGGTCCACCGGGGAGCTGTTTTTT; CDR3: CASSPAVTGSTGELFF
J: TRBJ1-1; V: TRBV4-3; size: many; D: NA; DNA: TGCGCCAGCAGCCAAGATATTCATCGGCCTGAAGCTTTCTTT; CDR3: CASSQDIHRPEAFF
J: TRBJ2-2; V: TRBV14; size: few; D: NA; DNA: TGTGCCAGCAGCCAAGCTAGGGGCACCTACACCGGGGAGCTGTTTTTT; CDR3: CASSQARGTYTGELFF
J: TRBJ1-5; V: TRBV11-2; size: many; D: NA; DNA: TGTGCCAGCAGCTTAGACAGCGGGCAGCCCCAGCATTTT; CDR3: CASSLDSGQPQHF
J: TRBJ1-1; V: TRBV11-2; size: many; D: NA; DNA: TGTGCCAGCAACAACGGGGTGGTTGAAGCTTTCTTT; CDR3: CASNNGVVEAFF
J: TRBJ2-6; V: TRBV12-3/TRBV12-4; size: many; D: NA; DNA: TGTGCCAGCAGTTTACGGGGCGGATTCTCTACTGGGGCCAACGTCCTGACTTTC; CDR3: CASSLRGGFSTGANVLTF
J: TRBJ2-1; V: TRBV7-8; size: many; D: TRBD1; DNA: TGTGCCAGCAGCCGAGGACAGGGCGGGAACAATGAGCAGTTCTTC; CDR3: CASSRGQGGNNEQFF
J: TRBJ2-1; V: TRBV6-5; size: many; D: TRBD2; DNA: TGTGCCAGCAGGCCCAGGGGACTAGCTGCCTACAATGAGCAGTTCTTC; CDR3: CASRPRGLAAYNEQFF
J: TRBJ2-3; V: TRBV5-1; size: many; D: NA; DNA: TGCGCCAGCAGCTCTGCCTGGGAGACAGATACGCAGTATTTT; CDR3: CASSSAWETDTQYF
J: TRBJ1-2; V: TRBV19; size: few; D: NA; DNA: TGTGCCAGTAATCTTAATACTGGTGGCTACACCTTC; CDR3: CASNLNTGGYTF
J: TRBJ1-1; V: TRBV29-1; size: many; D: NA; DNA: TGCAGCGTGCAGCAACAGGACACTGAAGCTTTCTTT; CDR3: CSVQQQDTEAFF
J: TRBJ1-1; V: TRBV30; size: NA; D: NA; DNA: TGTGCCTGGAGTGTACAGACTGAGAACACTGAAGCTTTCTTT; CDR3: CAWSVQTENTEAFF
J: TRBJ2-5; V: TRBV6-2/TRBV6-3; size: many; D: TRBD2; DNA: TGTGCCAGCAGAATAATAGCGGGGGAGACTGAAGAGACCCAGTACTTC; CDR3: CASRIIAGETEETQYF
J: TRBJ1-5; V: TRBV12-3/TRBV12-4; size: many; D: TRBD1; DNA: TGTGCCAGCAGTTTAGTAGGGACAGGGCATCAGCCCCAGCATTTT; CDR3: CASSLVGTGHQPQHF
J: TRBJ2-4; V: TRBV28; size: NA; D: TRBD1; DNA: TGTGCCAGCAGTTTACCGGACAGGACGAAAAACATTCAGTACTTC; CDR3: CASSLPDRTKNIQYF
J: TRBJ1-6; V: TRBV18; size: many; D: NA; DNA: TGTGCCAGCTCACCCGGCCAGGGGAGAAACTCACCCCTCCACTTT; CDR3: CASSPGQGRNSPLHF
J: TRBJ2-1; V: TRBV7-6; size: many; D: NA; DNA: TGTGCCAGCAGCCCGAGACCCCGCGAAAGGGCCAATGAGCAGTTCTTC; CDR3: CASSPRPRERANEQFF
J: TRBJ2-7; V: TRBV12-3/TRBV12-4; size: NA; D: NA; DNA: TGTGCCAGCAGTTTAGGGGGACTGCCCTACGAGCAGTACTTC; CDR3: CASSLGGLPYEQYF
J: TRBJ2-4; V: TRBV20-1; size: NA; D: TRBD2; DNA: TGCAGTGCTACAAAGACTAGCGGAAACATTCAGTACTTC; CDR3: CSATKTSGNIQYF
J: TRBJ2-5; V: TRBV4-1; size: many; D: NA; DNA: TGCGCCAGCAGCCAAGATATCGCACTCCAAGAGACCCAGTACTTC; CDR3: CASSQDIALQETQYF
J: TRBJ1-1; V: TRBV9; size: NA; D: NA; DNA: TGTGCCAGCAGCGTCCAACAGGGCGGTACTGAAGCTTTCTTT; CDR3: CASSVQQGGTEAFF
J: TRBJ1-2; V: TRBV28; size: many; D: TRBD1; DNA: TGTGCCAGCAGTTTATCTCGGACAGGGGACTATGGCTACACCTTC; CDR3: CASSLSRTGDYGYTF
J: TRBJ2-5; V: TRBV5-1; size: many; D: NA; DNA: TGCGCCAGCAGCGCCGAGCTTGTGGCCTTCCAAGAGACCCAGTACTTC; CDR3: CASSAELVAFQETQYF
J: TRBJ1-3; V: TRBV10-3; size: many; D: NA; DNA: TGTGCCATCAGTGACGACAGCAACTCTGGAAACACCATATATTTT; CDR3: CAISDDSNSGNTIYF
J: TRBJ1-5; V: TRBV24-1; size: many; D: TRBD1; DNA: TGTGCCACCAGTGCCGGGACAGCGAACAAGCCCCAGCATTTT; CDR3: CATSAGTANKPQHF
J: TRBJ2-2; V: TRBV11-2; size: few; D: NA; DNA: TGTGCCAGCAGTTACCTCCGGAGCACCGGGGAGCTGTTTTTT; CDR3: CASSYLRSTGELFF
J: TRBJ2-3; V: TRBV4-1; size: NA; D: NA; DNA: TGCGCCAGCAGCCACCAGACAGGCACAGATACGCAGTATTTT; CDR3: CASSHQTGTDTQYF
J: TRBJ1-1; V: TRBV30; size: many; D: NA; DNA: TGTGCCTATTTCCGTAACACTGAAGCTTTCTTT; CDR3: CAYFRNTEAFF
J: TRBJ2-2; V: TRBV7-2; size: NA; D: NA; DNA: TGTGCCAGCAGCTTGACGCCAGTGGGGATCACCGGGGAGCTGTTTTTT; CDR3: CASSLTPVGITGELFF
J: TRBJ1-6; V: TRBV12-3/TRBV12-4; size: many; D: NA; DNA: TGTGCCAGCAGGCGAACAGGGTTCGATAATTCACCCCTCCACTTT; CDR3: CASRRTGFDNSPLHF
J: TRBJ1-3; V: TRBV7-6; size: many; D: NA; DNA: TGTGCCAGCAGCCCCGAAATTTCTGGAAACACCATATATTTT; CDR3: CASSPEISGNTIYF
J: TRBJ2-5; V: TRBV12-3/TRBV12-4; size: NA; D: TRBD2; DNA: TGTGCCAGCAGTTCAGAGGGGACTAGCGGGGGGGAGACCCAGTACTTC; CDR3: CASSSEGTSGGETQYF
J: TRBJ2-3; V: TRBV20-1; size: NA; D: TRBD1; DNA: TGCAGTGTCCCGACAGGGCGCACAGATACGCAGTATTTT; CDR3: CSVPTGRTDTQYF
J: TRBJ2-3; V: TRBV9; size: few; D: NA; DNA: TGTGCCAGCAGCGTAGTTGGCCAAAGCACAGATACGCAGTATTTT; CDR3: CASSVVGQSTDTQYF
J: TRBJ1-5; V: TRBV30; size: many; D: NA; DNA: TGTGCCTGGAGTCACGGGGTGTCAGGCGGGCAGCCCCAGCATTTT; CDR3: CAWSHGVSGGQPQHF
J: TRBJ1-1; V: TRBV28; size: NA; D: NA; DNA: TGTGCCAGTAGTTTGGGCCTCACTGAAGCTTTCTTT; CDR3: CASSLGLTEAFF
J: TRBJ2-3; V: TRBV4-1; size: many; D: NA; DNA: TGCGCCAGCAGCCTGGGGCTAGACACAGATACGCAGTATTTT; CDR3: CASSLGLDTDTQYF
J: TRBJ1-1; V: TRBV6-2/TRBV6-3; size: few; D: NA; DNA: TGTGCCAGCAGTGGGCACCTGAACACTGAAGCTTTCTTT; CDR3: CASSGHLNTEAFF
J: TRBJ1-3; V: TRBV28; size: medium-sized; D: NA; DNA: TGTGCCAGCAGTTTCGCGTCTGGAAACACCATATATTTT; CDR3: CASSFASGNTIYF
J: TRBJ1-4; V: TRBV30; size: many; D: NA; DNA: TGTGCCTGGAGTGGCAGGGTGCAGGAAAAACTGTTTTTT; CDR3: CAWSGRVQEKLFF
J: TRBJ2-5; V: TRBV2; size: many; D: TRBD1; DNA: TGTGCCAGCAGTGGGACGGGACAGGGAGATGAGACCCAGTACTTC; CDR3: CASSGTGQGDETQYF
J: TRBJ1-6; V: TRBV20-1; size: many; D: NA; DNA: TGCGCGGCATCTGGTTCACCCCTCCACTTT; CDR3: CAASGSPLHF
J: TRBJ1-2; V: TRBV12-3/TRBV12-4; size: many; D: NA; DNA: TGTGCCAGCAGTTTAGCAGGTTATGGCTACACCTTC; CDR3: CASSLAGYGYTF
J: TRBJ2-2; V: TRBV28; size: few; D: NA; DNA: TGTGCCAGCAGTTTCGGAGCGAACACCGGGGAGCTGTTTTTT; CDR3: CASSFGANTGELFF
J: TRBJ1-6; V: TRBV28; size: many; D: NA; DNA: TGTGCCAGCAGTTGGGACGTCCGGATCATTTCACCCCTCCACTTT; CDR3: CASSWDVRIISPLHF
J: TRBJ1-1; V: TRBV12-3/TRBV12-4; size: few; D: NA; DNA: TGTGCCAGCAGTTTAAACCCCATCGGACAGCCGAACACTGAAGCTTTCTTT; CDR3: CASSLNPIGQPNTEAFF
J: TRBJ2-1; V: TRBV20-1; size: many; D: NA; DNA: TGCAGTGCCACCCCCGATAATGAGCAGTTCTTC; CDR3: CSATPDNEQFF
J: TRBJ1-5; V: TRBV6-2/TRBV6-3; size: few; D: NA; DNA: TGTGCCAGCGGCCCCCAGCCCCAGCATTTT; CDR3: CASGPQPQHF